In its sample, the clone carrying this TCR beta chain was seen a few times. RNA transcripts yielded amplified TCR beta CDR3 regions. A set of HTBI primers served as the primers for a first-round RT-PCR of the TCR CDR3. A single record per CDR3 protein comes from TCRdb applying MiXCR to the multiplex PCR reads. The sample has some 200,000 distinct CDR3 sequences, 17% seen once; the top ten hold roughly 50%. Clinical symptoms, serum thyroxine and TRAb, thyroid ultrasound and orbital computed tomography were used for the diagnoses. The sample comes from a study of T cells in Graves' hyperthyroidism and ophthalmopathy. This CDR3 is built from 15 residues. Germline V gene sequence: CDR1 KGHDR, CDR2 SFDVKD. The V and J ends lost 3 bases and 9 bases, in that order; junction bases with no gene match: 8.

The chain uses TRBV24-1 and TRBJ1-5; 9 nucleotides agree with TRBD1. The sample taken for sequencing was blood. The TCR originated in a man over 45 with Graves' hyperthyroidism. The chain's CDR3 is CATSDPTGGEGPQHF. The CDR3, as DNA: TGTGCCACCAGTGATCCCACAGGGGGCGAAGGGCCCCAGCATTTT.